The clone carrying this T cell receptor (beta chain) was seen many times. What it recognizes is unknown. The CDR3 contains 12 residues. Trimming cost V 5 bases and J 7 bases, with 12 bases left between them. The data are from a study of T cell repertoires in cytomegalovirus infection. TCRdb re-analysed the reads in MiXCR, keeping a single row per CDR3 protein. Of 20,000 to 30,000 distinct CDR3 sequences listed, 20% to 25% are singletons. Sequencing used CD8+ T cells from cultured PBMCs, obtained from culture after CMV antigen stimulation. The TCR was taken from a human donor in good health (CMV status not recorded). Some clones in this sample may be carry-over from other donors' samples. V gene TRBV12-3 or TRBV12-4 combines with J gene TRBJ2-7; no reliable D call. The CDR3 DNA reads TGTGCCAGCAGTCCCCAGGTCGGGGAGCAGTACTTC. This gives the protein CASSPQVGEQYF.